Shown below are 10 T cell receptor beta chains from a single sample sequenced in a study of cytomegalovirus exposure and HLA in healthy donors. This PCR relied on a set of 60 Vbeta primers and 13 Jbeta primers. Assay used: immunoSEQ multiplex PCR; TCRdb lists only in-frame clones, some missing. Of 200,000 to 300,000 clones listed, approximately 84% are singletons. The sample was PBMCs. The receptors originated from a woman aged 40 to 50 in good health and CMV-seropositive.

The genes are TRBV27 and TRBJ2-7; TRBD2 matches 9 bases. V gave up 5 bases and J gave up 7 bases; unmatched junction bases: 15. Germline V lookup: CDR1 MNHEY, CDR2 SMNVEV (reference sequence). This CDR3 comprises 16 residues. The chain's CDR3 is CASSPQPPPAGGEQYF. The DNA for the CDR3 is TGTGCCAGCAGTCCCCAGCCACCCCCAGCGGGAGGTGAGCAGTACTTC.

The rearrangement links TRBV7-9 to TRBJ2-1; TRBD1 aligns across 9 bases. CDR1 SEHNR and CDR2 FQNEAQ come from the germline V gene (reference sequence). CDR3 length equals 13 residues. CDR3 coding DNA: TGTGCTAGCCGAACCGGACAGGGGACCCGGCAGTTCTTC. Translating gives CASRTGQGTRQFF. Together with reference TRBV7-9 and TRBJ2-1, the CDR3 gives the full variable domain: DTGVSQNPRHKITKRGQNVTFRCDPISEHNRLYWYRQTLGQGPEFLTYFQNEAQLEKSRLLSDRFSAERPKGSFSTLEIQRTEQGDSAMYLCASRTGQGTRQFFGPGTRLTVL.

The J gene is TRBJ1-1, the V gene TRBV27; D gene uncertain. Trimming removed 9 bases from V and 1 base from J, with 15 bases in between. The CDR3 has 14 amino acids. Germline CDR1 and CDR2: MNHEY and SMNVEV (reference sequence). This CDR3 is CASLRAGGNTEAFF. The CDR3 bases are TGTGCCAGTCTTAGAGCGGGAGGGAACACTGAAGCTTTCTTT.

The V call is TRBV29-1, the J call TRBJ1-1, with 7 bases matching TRBD1. This CDR3 has 14 residues. CDR1 SQVTM and CDR2 ANQGSEA come from the germline V gene. The V and J ends lost 7 bases and 1 base, in that order; junction bases with no gene match: 9. CDR3: CSAVRTGWNTEAFF. The CDR3 DNA reads as TGCAGCGCAGTCCGGACAGGATGGAACACTGAAGCTTTCTTT. The whole variable domain, filled in from reference TRBV29-1 and TRBJ1-1, reads SAVISQKPSRDICQRGTSLTIQCQVDSQVTMMFWYRQQPGQSLTLIATANQGSEATYESGFVIDKFPISRPNLTFSTLTVSNMSPEDSSIYLCSAVRTGWNTEAFFGQGTRLTVV.

The genes are TRBV30 and TRBJ2-1; D is perhaps TRBD1 or TRBD2 (5 bases each). V was cut by 8 bases and J by 3 bases, with 17 bases left in between. The CDR3 runs 14 residues. CDR1 is GTSNPN, CDR2 SVGIG, per germline (reference sequence). CDR3 sequence: CAGTVVGRYNEQFF. As DNA, the CDR3 is TGTGCCGGGACCGTGGTGGGCCGCTACAATGAGCAGTTCTTC. Full variable domain (outside the CDR3, taken from reference TRBV30 and TRBJ2-1): SQTIHQWPATLVQPVGSPLSLECTVEGTSNPNLYWYRQAAGRGLQLLFYSVGIGQISSEVPQNLSASRPQDRQFILSSKKLLLSDSGFYLCAGTVVGRYNEQFFGPGTRLTVL.

This rearrangement joins TRBV5-6 to TRBJ2-7; the D gene is possibly TRBD2 (6 bases). CDR1 SGHDT and CDR2 YYEEEE come from the germline V gene. V shed 4 bases and J shed 5 bases, with 16 bases lying between them. The CDR3 spans 14 residues. The DNA of the CDR3 is TGTGCCAGCAGCGTAGGGCTAGCGAGGCACGAGCAGTACTTC. Protein: CASSVGLARHEQYF. The full variable domain, its missing parts supplied by reference TRBV5-6 and TRBJ2-7, is DAGVTQSPTHLIKTRGQQVTLRCSPKSGHDTVSWYQQALGQGPQFIFQYYEEEERQRGNFPDRFSGHQFPNYSSELNVNALLLGDSALYLCASSVGLARHEQYFGPGTRLTVT.

This clone has a single count. The chain is built from TRBV11-3 and TRBJ2-1; the D gene is possibly TRBD1 (6 bases). Germline values: CDR1 SGHNT, CDR2 YENEEA. With 3 bases removed from V and 2 bases from J, the gap between germline ends came to 14 bases. The CDR3 spans 16 residues. The CDR3 region has the DNA TGTGCCAGCAGCTTGTCGGCAGGGGATCCCTACAATGAGCAGTTCTTC. This translates into CASSLSAGDPYNEQFF.

The CDR3 sequence is CASSPGQGGGTEAFF. CDR3 nucleotide sequence: TGTGCCAGCAGCCCAGGACAGGGTGGCGGCACTGAAGCTTTCTTT. The chain recombines TRBV7-9 with TRBJ1-1, with 8 bases that match TRBD1. This CDR3 contains 15 residues. Germline CDR1 reads SEHNR; CDR2 reads FQNEAQ (reference sequence). The junction had 9 bases not matched to a gene; V was cut back by 5 bases and J by 4 bases. Supplemented by reference TRBV7-9 and TRBJ1-1, the full variable domain reads DTGVSQNPRHKITKRGQNVTFRCDPISEHNRLYWYRQTLGQGPEFLTYFQNEAQLEKSRLLSDRFSAERPKGSFSTLEIQRTEQGDSAMYLCASSPGQGGGTEAFFGQGTRLTVV.

Written as DNA, the CDR3 is TGTGCCAGTAGTATCAGAATCGGGACTAGCGGGGCACCCGCTTACGAGCAGTACTTC. Translated, it gives CASSIRIGTSGAPAYEQYF. The gene calls are TRBV19 and TRBJ2-7; 13 positions match TRBD2. V lost 3 bases and J lost 4; bases outside the gene matches: 15. This CDR3 region has 19 residues. Germline V gene lookup returns CDR1 LNHDA and CDR2 SQIVND (reference sequence). The entire variable domain, with the rest obtained from reference TRBV19 and TRBJ2-7, is as follows: DGGITQSPKYLFRKEGQNVTLSCEQNLNHDAMYWYRQDPGQGLRLIYYSQIVNDFQKGDIAEGYSVSREKKESFPLTVTSAQKNPTAFYLCASSIRIGTSGAPAYEQYFGPGTRLTVT.

This clone is a singleton in its sample. This rearrangement joins TRBV19 to TRBJ2-1; 7 bases are a match to TRBD2. V was clipped by 6 bases and J by 5 bases; unmatched bases: 7. The length of the CDR3 is 14 residues. Germline V lookup: CDR1 LNHDA, CDR2 SQIVND (reference sequence). CDR3 residues: CASRGRARNNEQFF. CDR3 DNA: TGTGCCAGTAGGGGGAGGGCCCGGAACAATGAGCAGTTCTTC.